This section outlines one T cell receptor beta chain sequence together with its context. Its antigen is unknown. At one end, the junction sequence differs from germline, possibly due to a read error. Germline assignment: CDR1 MNHEY and CDR2 SMNVEV (reference sequence). The CDR3 extends over 13 amino acids. This entry is derived from a study of T cell repertoires in cytomegalovirus infection. Study-level background: Recently described HLA-C-restricted plus well-studied HLA-B-restricted CMV epitopes were used. Matching HLA type, along with CMV infection, was indicated by public TCR beta signatures.

Study-wide results and limits: Ex vivo responses were dominated by HLA-C-restricted CMV-specific TCR beta clonotypes.

TCRdb reprocessed the reads with MiXCR, giving one entry per CDR3 protein. The table shows about 890,000 distinct CDR3 sequences, with 30% to 40% occurring only once. This sequence was found in a human donor in good health (CMV status not recorded). Some clones in this sample may be carry-over from other donors' samples. The sequencing used cultured CD8+ T cells from PBMCs, collected from culture after CMV antigen stimulation. V gene TRBV27 combines with J gene TRBJ1-4; a possible D gene is TRBD1 (6 bases). The CDR3 DNA reads as TGTGTCAGCAGGGGCCAAGGAAGCGAAAAACTGTTTTTT. Protein sequence: CVSRGQGSEKLFF.